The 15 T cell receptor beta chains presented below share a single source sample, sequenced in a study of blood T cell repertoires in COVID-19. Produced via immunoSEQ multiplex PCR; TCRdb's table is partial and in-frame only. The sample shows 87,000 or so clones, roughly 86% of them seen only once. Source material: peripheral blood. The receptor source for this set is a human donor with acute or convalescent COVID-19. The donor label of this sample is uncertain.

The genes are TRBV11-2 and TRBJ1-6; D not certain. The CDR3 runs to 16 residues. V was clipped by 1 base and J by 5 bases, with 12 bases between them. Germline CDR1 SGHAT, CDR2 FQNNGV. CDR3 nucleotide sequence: TGTGCCAGCAGCTTAGGGTCAGTTATGGATAATTCACCCCTCCACTTT. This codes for CASSLGSVMDNSPLHF. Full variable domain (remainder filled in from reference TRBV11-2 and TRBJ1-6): EAGVAQSPRYKIIEKRQSVAFWCNPISGHATLYWYQQILGQGPKLLIQFQNNGVVDDSQLPKDRFSAERLKGVDSTLKIQPAKLEDSAVYLCASSLGSVMDNSPLHFGNGTRLTVT.

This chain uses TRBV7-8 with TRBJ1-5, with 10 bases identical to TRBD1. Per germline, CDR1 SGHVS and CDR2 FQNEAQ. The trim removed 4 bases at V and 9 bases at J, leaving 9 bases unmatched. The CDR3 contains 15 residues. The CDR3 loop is CASSSRDRGQPPQHF. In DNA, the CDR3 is TGTGCCAGCAGCTCCAGGGACAGGGGTCAACCGCCCCAGCATTTT.

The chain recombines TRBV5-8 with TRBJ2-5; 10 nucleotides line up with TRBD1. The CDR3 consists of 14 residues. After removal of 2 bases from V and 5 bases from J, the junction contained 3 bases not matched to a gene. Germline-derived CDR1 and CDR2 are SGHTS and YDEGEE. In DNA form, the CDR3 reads TGTGCCAGCAGCTTCGGACAGGGGGGCGAGACCCAGTACTTC. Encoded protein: CASSFGQGGETQYF.

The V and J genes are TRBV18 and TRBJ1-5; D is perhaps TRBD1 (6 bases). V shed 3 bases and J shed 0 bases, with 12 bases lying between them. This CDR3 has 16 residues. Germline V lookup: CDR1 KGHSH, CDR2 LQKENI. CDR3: CASSPGTPYSNQPQHF. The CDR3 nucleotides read TGTGCCAGCTCACCGGGGACACCTTATAGCAATCAGCCCCAGCATTTT.

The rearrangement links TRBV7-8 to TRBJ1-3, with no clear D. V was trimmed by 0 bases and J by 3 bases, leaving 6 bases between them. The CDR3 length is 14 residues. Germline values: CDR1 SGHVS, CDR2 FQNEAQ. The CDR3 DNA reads TGTGCCAGCAGCTTAGCTGGCAGTGGAAACACCATATATTTT. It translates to CASSLAGSGNTIYF.

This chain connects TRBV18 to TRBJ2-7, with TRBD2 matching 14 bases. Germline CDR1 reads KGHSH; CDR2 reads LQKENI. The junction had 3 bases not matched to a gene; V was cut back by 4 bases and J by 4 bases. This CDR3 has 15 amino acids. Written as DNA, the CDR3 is TGTGCCAGCTCACAGACTAGCGGGGGGGAATACGAGCAGTACTTC. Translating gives CASSQTSGGEYEQYF.

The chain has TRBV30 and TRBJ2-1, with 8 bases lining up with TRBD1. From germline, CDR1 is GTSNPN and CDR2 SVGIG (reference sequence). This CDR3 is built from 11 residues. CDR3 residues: CASGQVHEQFF. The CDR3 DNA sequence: TGTGCTTCGGGACAGGTCCATGAGCAGTTCTTC.

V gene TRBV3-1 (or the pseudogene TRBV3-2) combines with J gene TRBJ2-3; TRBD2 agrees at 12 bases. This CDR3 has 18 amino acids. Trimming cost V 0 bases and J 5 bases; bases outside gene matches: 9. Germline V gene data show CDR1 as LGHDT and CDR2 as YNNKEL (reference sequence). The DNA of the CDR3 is TGTGCCAGCAGCCAAGAGGAGCTAGCGGGGGGGCCGGGAGATACGCAGTATTTT. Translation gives CASSQEELAGGPGDTQYF.

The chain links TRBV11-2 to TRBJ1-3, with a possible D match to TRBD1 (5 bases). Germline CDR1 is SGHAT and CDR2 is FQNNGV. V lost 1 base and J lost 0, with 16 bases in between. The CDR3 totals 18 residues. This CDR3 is CASSLVPRGGSSGNTIYF. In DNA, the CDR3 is TGTGCCAGCAGCTTAGTGCCTCGGGGGGGAAGCTCTGGAAACACCATATATTTT.

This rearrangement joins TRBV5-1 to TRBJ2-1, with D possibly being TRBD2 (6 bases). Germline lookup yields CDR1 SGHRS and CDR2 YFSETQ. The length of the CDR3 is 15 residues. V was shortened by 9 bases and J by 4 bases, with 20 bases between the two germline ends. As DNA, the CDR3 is TGCGCCACCAACCTCGGGGGAGCCGCATACAATGAGCAGTTCTTC. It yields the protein CATNLGGAAYNEQFF. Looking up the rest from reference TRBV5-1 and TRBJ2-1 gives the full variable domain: KAGVTQTPRYLIKTRGQQVTLSCSPISGHRSVSWYQQTPGQGLQFLFEYFSETQRNKGNFPGRFSGRQFSNSRSEMNVSTLELGDSALYLCATNLGGAAYNEQFFGPGTRLTVL.

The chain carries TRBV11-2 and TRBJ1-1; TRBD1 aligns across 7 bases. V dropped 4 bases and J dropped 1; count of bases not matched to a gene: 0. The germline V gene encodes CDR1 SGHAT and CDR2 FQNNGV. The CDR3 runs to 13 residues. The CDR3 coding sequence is TGTGCCAGCAGCTGGACAGGGAACACTGAAGCTTTCTTT. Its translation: CASSWTGNTEAFF.

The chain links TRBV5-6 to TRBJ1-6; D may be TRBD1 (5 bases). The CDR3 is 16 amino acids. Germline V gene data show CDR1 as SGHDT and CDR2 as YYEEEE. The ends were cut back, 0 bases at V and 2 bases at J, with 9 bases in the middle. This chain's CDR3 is CASSLGAGTYNSPLHF. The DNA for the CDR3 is TGTGCCAGCAGCTTGGGGGCAGGGACCTATAATTCACCCCTCCACTTT.

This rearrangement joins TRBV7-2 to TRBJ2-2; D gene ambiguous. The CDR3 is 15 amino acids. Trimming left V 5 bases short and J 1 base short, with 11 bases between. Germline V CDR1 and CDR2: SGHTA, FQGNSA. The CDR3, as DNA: TGTGCCAGCAGCAAGACACGATGGAACACCGGGGAGCTGTTTTTT. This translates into CASSKTRWNTGELFF.

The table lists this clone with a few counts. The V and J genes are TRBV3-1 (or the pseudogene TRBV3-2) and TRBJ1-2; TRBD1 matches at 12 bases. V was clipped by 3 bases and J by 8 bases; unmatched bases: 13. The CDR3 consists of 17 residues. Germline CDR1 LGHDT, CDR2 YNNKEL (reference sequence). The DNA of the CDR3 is TGTGCCAGCAGCCATGGATTTAGGGACAGGGGGCCGGTAGGCTACACCTTC. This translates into CASSHGFRDRGPVGYTF.

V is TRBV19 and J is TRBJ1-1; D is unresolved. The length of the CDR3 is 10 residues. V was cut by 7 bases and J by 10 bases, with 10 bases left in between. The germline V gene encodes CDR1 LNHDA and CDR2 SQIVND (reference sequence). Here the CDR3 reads CASIQVTAFF. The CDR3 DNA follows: TGTGCCAGTATACAAGTTACAGCTTTCTTT.